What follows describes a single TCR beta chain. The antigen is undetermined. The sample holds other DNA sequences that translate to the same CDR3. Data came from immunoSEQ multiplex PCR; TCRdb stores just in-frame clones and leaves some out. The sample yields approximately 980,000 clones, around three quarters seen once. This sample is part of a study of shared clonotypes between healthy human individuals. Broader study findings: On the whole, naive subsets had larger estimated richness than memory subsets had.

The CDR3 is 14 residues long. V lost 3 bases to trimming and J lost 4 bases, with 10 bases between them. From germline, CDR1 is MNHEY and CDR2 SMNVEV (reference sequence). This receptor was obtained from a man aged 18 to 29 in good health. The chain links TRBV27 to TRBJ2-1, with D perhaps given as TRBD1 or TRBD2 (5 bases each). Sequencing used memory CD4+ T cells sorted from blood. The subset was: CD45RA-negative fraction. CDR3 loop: CASSLGLAYNEQFF. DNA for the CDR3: TGTGCCAGCAGTTTGGGGCTAGCTTACAATGAGCAGTTCTTC.